Reported below is one T cell receptor beta chain. Its specific antigen is unknown. Per-base quality was not reported, and no clone a single base away is much larger than it. Taken from cysteine to phenylalanine, the CDR3 has 14 residues. Here the CDR3 DNA is all that survives: 42 bases in frame from base 1. Based on the germline V gene, the CDR1 and CDR2 sequences are MDHEN and SYDVKM. At the junction V is shortened by 2 bases and J by 12 bases, with 16 bases in between. This specimen belongs to a study of blood T cell repertoires in COVID-19 (TCRdb year 2020). As for the study more broadly: Samples from collaborators originated in the United States, Italy and Spain and spanned both the acute and convalescent phases of COVID-19. The prospective study material was composed of cDNA or gDNA derived from T cells, B-cell-depleted T cells, or PBMCs. The dataset comprised deeply sampled blood TCRbeta repertoires from subjects exposed to, actively infected with, or recovered from COVID-19. The repertoires were released in a freely available public database intended as a resource for research on the immune response to SARS-CoV-2. The samples were drawn from two sources: the first 160 participants of the ongoing ImmuneRACE study, and 1,200 or so subjects contributed by 6 global collaborators. A de-identified subject ID, COVID-19 status, age in years and sex were almost always included in the sample metadata. HLA class I and class II types, where available, came from metadata supplied by the sample provider rather than from assay-based typing.

Overall results and qualifications from the work: How much clinical and demographic metadata was included differed by source and by participant, and the metadata was provided uncurated.

The immunoSEQ Assay, a bias-controlled multiplex PCR, was used to amplify TCRbeta CDR3 regions from genomic DNA. On the authors' methods: The number of nucleated cells in each sample was estimated from the amplification of reference gene primers within the assay. To quantify the absolute abundance of each unique TCRbeta CDR3 rearrangement, sequence reads were collapsed and filtered. Productive Simpson clonality was computed per sample as the square root of Simpson's diversity index over productive rearrangements. Imported from immuneACCESS, the table was reduced by TCRdb to in-frame sequences with V and J called. These copies leave out some clones; in studies compared against another copy, an unresolved V gene accounts for under half, and the cause of the remainder is not known. V and J calls plus clone size are reproduced from that table; the DNA served to infer D and trimming. The sample data list 100,000 or so clones, and roughly 86% of these were observed just once. Together, the top ten hold approximately 10% of the sample.

The collaborating institutions used their own protocols to collect whole blood in K2EDTA tubes. For TCRbeta analysis, collaborator samples were shipped as frozen whole blood, as isolated PBMCs, or as DNA extracted from either sample type. Sample: peripheral blood. This clonotype was sampled from a woman aged 25 to 39 with acute or convalescent COVID-19. The chain employs TRBV28 and TRBJ1-4; no D gene is confidently identified. The CDR3 reads CASSLPGLPGELFF. The DNA sequence is as follows: TGTGCCAGCAGTTTACCCGGACTGCCTGGGGAACTGTTTTTT.